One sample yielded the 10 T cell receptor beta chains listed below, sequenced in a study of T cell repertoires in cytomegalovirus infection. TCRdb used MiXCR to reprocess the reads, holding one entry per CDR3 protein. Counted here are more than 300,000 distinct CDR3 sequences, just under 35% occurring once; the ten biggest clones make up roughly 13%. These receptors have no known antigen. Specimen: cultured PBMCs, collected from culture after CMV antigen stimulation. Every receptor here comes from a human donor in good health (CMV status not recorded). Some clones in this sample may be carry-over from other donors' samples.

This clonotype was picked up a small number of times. CDR3 bases: TGCAGTGCTAGGCCCGGGACAATATACGAGCAGTACTTC. Translation gives CSARPGTIYEQYF. The rearrangement uses TRBV20-1 and TRBJ2-7; possibly TRBD1 for D (6 bases). V lost 3 bases and J lost 4, with 13 bases in between. Germline values: CDR1 DFQATT, CDR2 SNEGSKA (reference sequence). The CDR3 length is 13 residues.

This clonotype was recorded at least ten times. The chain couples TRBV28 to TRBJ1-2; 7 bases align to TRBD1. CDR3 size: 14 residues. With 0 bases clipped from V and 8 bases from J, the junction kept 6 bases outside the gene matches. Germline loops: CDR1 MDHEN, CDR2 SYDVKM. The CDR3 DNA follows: TGTGCCAGCAGTTTATGGCCCAAGGACAGGGGCTACACCTTC. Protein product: CASSLWPKDRGYTF.

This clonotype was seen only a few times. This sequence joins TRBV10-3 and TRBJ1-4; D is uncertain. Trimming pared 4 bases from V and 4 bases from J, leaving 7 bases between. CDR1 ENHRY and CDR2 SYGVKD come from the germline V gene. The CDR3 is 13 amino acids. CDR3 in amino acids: CAISGQSNEKLFF. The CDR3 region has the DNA TGTGCCATCAGTGGACAAAGTAATGAAAAACTGTTTTTT.

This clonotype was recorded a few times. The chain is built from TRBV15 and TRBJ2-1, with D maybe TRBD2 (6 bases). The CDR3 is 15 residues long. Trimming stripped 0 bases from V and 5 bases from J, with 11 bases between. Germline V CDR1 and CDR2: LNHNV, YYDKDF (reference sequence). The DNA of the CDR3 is TGTGCCACCAGCAGAGATCGACTAGTCGACAATGAGCAGTTCTTC. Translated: CATSRDRLVDNEQFF.

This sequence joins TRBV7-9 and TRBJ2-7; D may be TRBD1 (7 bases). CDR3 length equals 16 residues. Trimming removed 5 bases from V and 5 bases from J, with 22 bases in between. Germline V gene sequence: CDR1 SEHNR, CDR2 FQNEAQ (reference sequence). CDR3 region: CASSPMTGRNFDEQYF. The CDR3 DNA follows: TGTGCCAGCAGCCCGATGACAGGGAGGAATTTCGACGAGCAGTACTTC.

The CDR3 loop is CAIGVGYEQYF. The CDR3 bases are TGTGCCATCGGGGTAGGCTACGAGCAGTACTTC. The chain carries TRBV6-6 and TRBJ2-7, with D tentatively TRBD2 (5 bases). Germline values: CDR1 MNHNY, CDR2 SVGAGI (reference sequence). The V end was cut by 10 bases, the J end by 3 bases, with 10 bases between. The CDR3 has 11 amino acids.

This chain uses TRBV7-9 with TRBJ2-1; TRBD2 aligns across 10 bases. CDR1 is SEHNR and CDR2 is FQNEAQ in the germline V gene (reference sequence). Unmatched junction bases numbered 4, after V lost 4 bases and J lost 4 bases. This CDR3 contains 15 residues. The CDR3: CASSSKTSGYNEQFF. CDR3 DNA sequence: TGTGCCAGCAGCTCCAAGACTAGCGGGTACAATGAGCAGTTCTTC.

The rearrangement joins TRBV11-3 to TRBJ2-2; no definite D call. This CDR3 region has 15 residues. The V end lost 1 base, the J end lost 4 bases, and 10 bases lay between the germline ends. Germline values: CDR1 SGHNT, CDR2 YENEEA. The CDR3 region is CASSLGHPTTGELFF. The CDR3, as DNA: TGTGCCAGCAGCTTAGGCCACCCTACCACCGGGGAGCTGTTTTTT.

The CDR3 region is CATSRALKLSTGQETQYF. The CDR3 DNA follows: TGTGCCACCAGCAGAGCCCTAAAGCTTTCGACAGGCCAAGAGACCCAGTACTTC. V usage is TRBV15 and J usage is TRBJ2-5; a weak D match, TRBD1 (6 bases). The CDR3 has 18 amino acids. Germline V gene lookup returns CDR1 LNHNV and CDR2 YYDKDF (reference sequence). V lost 1 base, J lost 1 base, and 19 bases lay in between.

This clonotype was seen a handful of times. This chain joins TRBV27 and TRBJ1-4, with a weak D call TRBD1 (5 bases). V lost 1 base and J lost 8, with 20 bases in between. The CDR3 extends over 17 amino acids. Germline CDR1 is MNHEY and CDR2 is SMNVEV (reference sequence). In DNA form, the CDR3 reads TGTGCCAGCAGTTTATTTTCGCTCGGGCAGGGTGGGGAAAAACTGTTTTTT. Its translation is CASSLFSLGQGGEKLFF.